Listed here is a single T cell receptor beta chain. Its target is unknown. This entry is derived from a study of T cell repertoires in cytomegalovirus infection. Study context: Both CMV infection and a matching HLA type were indicated by public TCR beta signatures.

Study results and caveats: Across the ex vivo response, the dominant clonotypes were HLA-C-restricted CMV-specific TCR beta clonotypes.

Losses at the gene ends were 5 bases for V and 1 base for J; bases not matched to a gene: 6. The length of the CDR3 is 14 residues. The germline V gene encodes CDR1 DFQATT and CDR2 SNEGSKA (reference sequence). TCRdb re-analysed the reads in MiXCR, keeping a single row per CDR3 protein. The sample consists of 300,000 to 400,000 distinct CDR3 sequences, about 29% of them appearing once. This rearrangement joins TRBV20-1 to TRBJ1-1; TRBD1 matches 8 bases. This specimen consisted of cultured PBMCs, obtained from culture after CMV antigen stimulation. This TCR was recovered from a human donor in good health (CMV status not recorded). Some clones in this sample may be carry-over from other donors' samples. CDR3 DNA: TGCAGTGCTCGACGACAGGGGTCGAACACTGAAGCTTTCTTT. Encoded protein: CSARRQGSNTEAFF.